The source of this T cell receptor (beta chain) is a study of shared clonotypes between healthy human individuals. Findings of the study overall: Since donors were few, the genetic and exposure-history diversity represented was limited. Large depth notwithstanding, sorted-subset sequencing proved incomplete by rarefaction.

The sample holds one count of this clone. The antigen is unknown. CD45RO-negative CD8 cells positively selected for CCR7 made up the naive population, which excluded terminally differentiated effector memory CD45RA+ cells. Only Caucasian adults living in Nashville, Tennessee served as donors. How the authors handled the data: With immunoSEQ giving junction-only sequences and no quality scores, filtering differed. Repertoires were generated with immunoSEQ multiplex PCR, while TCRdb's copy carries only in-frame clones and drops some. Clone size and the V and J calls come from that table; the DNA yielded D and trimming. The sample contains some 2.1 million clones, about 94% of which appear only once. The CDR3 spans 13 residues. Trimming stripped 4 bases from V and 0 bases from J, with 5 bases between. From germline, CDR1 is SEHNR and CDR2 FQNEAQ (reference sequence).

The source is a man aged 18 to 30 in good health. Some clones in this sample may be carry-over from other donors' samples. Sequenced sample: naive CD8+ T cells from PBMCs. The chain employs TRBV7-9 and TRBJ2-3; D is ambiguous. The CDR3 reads CASSYDSTDTQYF. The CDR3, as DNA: TGTGCCAGCAGCTATGACAGCACAGATACGCAGTATTTT. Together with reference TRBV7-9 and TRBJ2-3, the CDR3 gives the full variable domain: DTGVSQNPRHKITKRGQNVTFRCDPISEHNRLYWYRQTLGQGPEFLTYFQNEAQLEKSRLLSDRFSAERPKGSFSTLEIQRTEQGDSAMYLCASSYDSTDTQYFGPGTRLTVL.